Shown below are 30 T cell receptor beta chains from a single sample sequenced in a study of cytomegalovirus exposure and HLA in healthy donors. Generated by immunoSEQ multiplex PCR, the TCRdb table keeps only in-frame clones and is missing some. Of around 140,000 clones listed, roughly 87% are singletons. What was sequenced was PBMCs. The receptors stem from a man aged 18 to 29 in good health and CMV-seropositive.

The rearrangement joins TRBV2 to TRBJ2-7, with unresolved D. The CDR3 runs 12 residues. From germline, CDR1 is SNHLY and CDR2 FYNNEI. Trimming stripped 2 bases from V and 2 bases from J, with 4 bases between. In DNA, the CDR3 is TGTGCCAGCAGTGAACTAGCCTACGAGCAGTACTTC. Amino acids: CASSELAYEQYF.

The chain carries TRBV6-1 and TRBJ1-2; D perhaps matches TRBD1 (5 bases). Trimming removed 8 bases from V and 4 bases from J, with 14 bases in between. This CDR3 contains 13 residues. Germline values: CDR1 MNHNS, CDR2 SASEGT. CDR3 in DNA: TGTGCCAGCGGGCAGGGCATCGTCTATGGCTACACCTTC. Its protein is CASGQGIVYGYTF.

The CDR3 DNA is TGCGCCAGCAGCCCACAAGAAAGGGGGCTGGGCAATCAGCCCCAGCATTTT. It codes for CASSPQERGLGNQPQHF. The chain has TRBV4-1 and TRBJ1-5, with TRBD1 matching over 7 bases. Germline values: CDR1 MGHRA, CDR2 YSYEKL. The CDR3 sequence is 17 residues long. The ends lost 4 bases at V and 2 bases at J; junction bases unmatched: 11.

The chain employs TRBV19 and TRBJ1-1; no reliable D call. The CDR3 is made up of 14 amino acids. V lost 6 bases and J lost 0, with 11 bases in between. Germline values: CDR1 LNHDA, CDR2 SQIVND (reference sequence). CDR3: CASRPTSMNTEAFF. The CDR3 DNA reads as TGTGCCAGTAGACCGACATCTATGAACACTGAAGCTTTCTTT. The whole variable domain, filled in from reference TRBV19 and TRBJ1-1, reads DGGITQSPKYLFRKEGQNVTLSCEQNLNHDAMYWYRQDPGQGLRLIYYSQIVNDFQKGDIAEGYSVSREKKESFPLTVTSAQKNPTAFYLCASRPTSMNTEAFFGQGTRLTVV.

The chain recombines TRBV14 with TRBJ2-3, with D tentatively TRBD2 (7 bases). The germline V gene encodes CDR1 SGHDN and CDR2 FVKESK. This CDR3 spans 15 amino acids. The V end lost 1 base, the J end lost 4 bases, and 12 bases lay between the germline ends. The DNA of the CDR3 is TGTGCCAGCAGCCAAGTCGGGGGGCGGGCAGATACGCAGTATTTT. This translates into CASSQVGGRADTQYF.

This CDR3 is CASRYTGAYSPLHF. CDR3 bases: TGTGCCAGCAGGTATACAGGGGCCTATTCACCCCTCCACTTT. The chain links TRBV7-9 to TRBJ1-6, with 7 positions matching TRBD1. Germline V gene data show CDR1 as SEHNR and CDR2 as FQNEAQ (reference sequence). J gave up 8 bases and V 6 bases, and 7 bases lay outside the gene matches. This CDR3 is built from 14 residues.

The V call is TRBV18, the J call TRBJ1-6; the D gene is possibly TRBD1 (5 bases). Between the trimmed V and J ends, which lost 4 bases and 8 bases, there was a span of 18 bases. CDR3 length equals 16 residues. CDR1 and CDR2 (germline): KGHSH, LQKENI. The CDR3 region is CASSQVIGQGDSPLHF. CDR3 DNA sequence: TGTGCCAGCTCACAGGTCATCGGGCAGGGTGATTCACCCCTCCACTTT.

Comments on this clone: One end of the junction is discordant with germline, which a read error may explain. The rearrangement links TRBV6-5 to TRBJ2-3, with 8 bases that match TRBD1. The CDR3 spans 12 residues. The V gene's germline CDR1 is MNHEY and CDR2 SVGAGI. In nucleotides, the CDR3 is TGTGCCAGCAGTTATCGGACAGGGAGGTTAATCTTT. It codes for CASSYRTGRLIF.

In its sample, this clone was seen once. V gene TRBV6-1 combines with J gene TRBJ1-4; 10 nucleotides match TRBD1. V shed 3 bases, J shed 8 bases, and the junction held 3 bases outside the gene matches. This CDR3 has 14 residues. Germline lookup yields CDR1 MNHNS and CDR2 SASEGT. The CDR3 here is CASSEGTGAEKLFF. For the CDR3, the DNA is TGTGCCAGCAGTGAGGGGACAGGGGCCGAAAAACTGTTTTTT.

The V call is TRBV29-1, the J call TRBJ2-7, with D unclear. V lost 7 bases and J lost 5, with 12 bases in between. Germline CDR1 is SQVTM and CDR2 is ANQGSEA. The length of the CDR3 is 11 residues. CDR3 in DNA: TGCAGCGCCTCGATGCGGCACGAGCAGTACTTC. Encoded protein: CSASMRHEQYF.

The chain links TRBV19 to TRBJ2-5; the match to TRBD1 covers 7 bases. Losses at the gene ends were 3 bases for V and 4 bases for J; bases not matched to a gene: 5. CDR1 and CDR2 (germline): LNHDA, SQIVND (reference sequence). CDR3 length: 14 residues. The CDR3 sequence: CASSMGQGVETQYF. For the CDR3, the DNA is TGTGCCAGTAGTATGGGTCAGGGGGTAGAGACCCAGTACTTC.

The chain is built from TRBV11-2 and TRBJ2-2; D not certain. Germline V lookup: CDR1 SGHAT, CDR2 FQNNGV. Trimming cost V 4 bases and J 1 base, with 4 bases left between them. CDR3 length: 13 amino acids. The CDR3: CASSYQNTGELFF. The CDR3, as DNA: TGTGCCAGCAGCTATCAGAACACCGGGGAGCTGTTTTTT.

This chain uses TRBV5-1 with TRBJ2-7, with D unresolved. This CDR3 spans 15 amino acids. With 0 bases removed from V and 4 bases from J, the gap between germline ends came to 14 bases. CDR1 SGHRS and CDR2 YFSETQ come from the germline V gene. For the CDR3, the DNA is TGCGCCAGCAGCTTGGACACGCCGACTTTATACGAGCAGTACTTC. Amino acid sequence: CASSLDTPTLYEQYF.

The chain joins TRBV6-6 to TRBJ1-5, with D maybe TRBD1 (6 bases). V was pared by 7 bases and J by 3 bases, with 16 bases between. Germline CDR1 and CDR2: MNHNY and SVGAGI (reference sequence). There are 15 residues in the CDR3. The chain's CDR3 is CASNTDRSYNQPQHF. DNA for the CDR3: TGTGCCAGCAATACGGACAGAAGCTACAATCAGCCCCAGCATTTT.

The chain recombines TRBV4-1 with TRBJ1-1; TRBD1 aligns across 8 bases. Trimming took 6 bases from V and 0 from J; bases not matched to a gene: 9. Germline CDR1 MGHRA, CDR2 YSYEKL. The CDR3 sequence is 16 residues long. CDR3: CASRRATGGLNTEAFF. The DNA of the CDR3 is TGCGCCAGCAGGCGGGCTACAGGGGGACTGAACACTGAAGCTTTCTTT.

This chain links TRBV6-1 with TRBJ1-1; TRBD1 is a possible D gene (6 bases). The CDR3 totals 13 residues. Germline assignment: CDR1 MNHNS and CDR2 SASEGT. Trimming removed 5 bases at V and 1 base at J, with 8 bases between. The CDR3, as DNA: TGTGCCAGCAGTAACAGGGAGAACACTGAAGCTTTCTTT. Amino acid sequence: CASSNRENTEAFF.

The chain carries TRBV10-1 and TRBJ2-7; TRBD2 aligns across 11 bases. Trimming removed 0 bases from V and 7 bases from J; junction bases left unmatched: 5. The germline V gene has CDR1 WNHNN and CDR2 SYGVQD (reference sequence). There are 15 residues in the CDR3. The CDR3 loop is CASSESTSGREEQYF. For the CDR3, the DNA is TGCGCCAGCAGTGAGTCAACTAGCGGGAGAGAGGAGCAGTACTTC.

The rearrangement joins TRBV27 to TRBJ2-4; D not resolved. Looked up from germline, CDR1 is MNHEY and CDR2 is SMNVEV (reference sequence). The V gene lost 4 bases and the J gene lost 0 bases, with 13 bases spanning the gap. CDR3 size: 16 residues. The CDR3 nucleotides are TGTGCCAGCAGTTACGACTTGGGTCTAGCCAAAAACATTCAGTACTTC. This codes for CASSYDLGLAKNIQYF.

This chain joins TRBV2 and TRBJ1-1; 7 positions agree with TRBD1. Trimming at V came to 10 bases and at J to 6 bases, leaving 11 bases not matched to a gene. The germline V gene has CDR1 SNHLY and CDR2 FYNNEI. There are 13 residues in the CDR3. The CDR3 DNA sequence: TGTGCCACCTTCCCACAGGGGCAGGCTGAAGCTTTCTTT. Translation: CATFPQGQAEAFF.

This chain joins TRBV7-9 and TRBJ1-5, with a tentative D call TRBD1 (6 bases). Per germline, CDR1 SEHNR and CDR2 FQNEAQ (reference sequence). The CDR3 is made up of 14 amino acids. V lost 5 bases and J lost 4, with 12 bases in between. The CDR3 DNA follows: TGTGCCAGCAGCCTAGAACAGGGAAATCAGCCCCAGCATTTT. Translating gives CASSLEQGNQPQHF.

J is TRBJ2-4 and V is TRBV2; weak D call: TRBD2 (6 bases). The V gene lost 5 bases and the J gene lost 0 bases, with 11 bases spanning the gap. CDR1 and CDR2 (germline): SNHLY, FYNNEI. The CDR3 length is 15 residues. In DNA form, the CDR3 reads TGTGCCAGCAGTTCTCCGGGGGAAGCCAAAAACATTCAGTACTTC. This gives the protein CASSSPGEAKNIQYF.

The chain is built from TRBV7-2 and TRBJ1-2; TRBD1 matches at 7 bases. This CDR3 spans 15 amino acids. CDR1 SGHTA and CDR2 FQGNSA come from the germline V gene. V lost 3 bases and J lost 4; bases outside the gene matches: 8. Here the CDR3 DNA reads TGTGCCAGCAGCTTGGGTGACAGGGCGTTCTATGGCTACACCTTC. Amino acid sequence: CASSLGDRAFYGYTF.

The J gene is TRBJ2-7, the V gene TRBV6-1; 9 bases fit TRBD2. Losses at the gene ends were 6 bases for V and 3 bases for J; bases not matched to a gene: 9. CDR3 length equals 15 residues. Germline V gene data show CDR1 as MNHNS and CDR2 as SASEGT. The CDR3, as DNA: TGTGCCAGCAGCGCCTTTGGAGCGGGAGGCTACGAGCAGTACTTC. It specifies CASSAFGAGGYEQYF.

In DNA, the CDR3 is TGCGCCAGCAGCAAATGGGGGGAGGGCACAGATACGCAGTATTTT. It encodes CASSKWGEGTDTQYF. This rearrangement joins TRBV5-1 to TRBJ2-3, with D possibly being TRBD2 (6 bases). Deletions cut 4 bases from V and 1 base from J, with 13 bases between. Looked up from germline, CDR1 is SGHRS and CDR2 is YFSETQ. The CDR3 has 15 amino acids.

This clone was seen only once. This rearrangement joins TRBV6-5 to TRBJ2-1; maybe TRBD2 (6 bases). The germline V gene encodes CDR1 MNHEY and CDR2 SVGAGI. This CDR3 comprises 14 residues. Trimming left V 3 bases short and J 7 bases short, with 13 bases between. The CDR3 loop reads CASSYGGGGNEQFF. In DNA, the CDR3 is TGTGCCAGCAGTTATGGGGGAGGAGGGAATGAGCAGTTCTTC.

J is TRBJ2-7 and V is TRBV7-8; D is unclear. The CDR3 is 12 amino acids. Trimming cost V 4 bases and J 6 bases, with 10 bases left between them. The germline V gene has CDR1 SGHVS and CDR2 FQNEAQ. Here the CDR3 reads CASSSYSLEQYF. The DNA of the CDR3 is TGTGCCAGCAGCTCCTACTCTCTCGAGCAGTACTTC. Drawing the rest from reference TRBV7-8 and TRBJ2-7, the complete variable domain is GAGVSQSPRYKVAKRGQDVALRCDPISGHVSLFWYQQALGQGPEFLTYFQNEAQLDKSGLPSDRFFAERPEGSVSTLKIQRTQQEDSAVYLCASSSYSLEQYFGPGTRLTVT.

This clone has just a few counts. An end of the junction does not agree with germline; a read error may underlie this. The rearrangement links TRBV30 to TRBJ1-6; TRBD1 aligns across 8 bases. The CDR3 is made up of 14 amino acids. The germline V gene encodes CDR1 GTSNPN and CDR2 SVGIG (reference sequence). CDR3 residues: CAWNRGSYNSPLHF. Here the CDR3 DNA reads TGTGCATGGAACAGGGGGTCCTATAATTCACCCCTCCACTTT.

This sequence joins TRBV6-5 and TRBJ1-1; 7 positions agree with TRBD1. Germline V CDR1 and CDR2: MNHEY, SVGAGI. The CDR3 loop spans 15 amino acids. J lost 1 base, V lost 5 bases, and 7 bases had no gene match. The CDR3: CASSKGWTGNTEAFF. The CDR3 nucleotides read TGTGCCAGCAGTAAGGGATGGACAGGGAACACTGAAGCTTTCTTT.

A single count supports this clone. This sequence joins TRBV11-3 and TRBJ2-3; D not certain. Germline V gene sequence: CDR1 SGHNT, CDR2 YENEEA. This CDR3 region has 13 residues. V was trimmed by 4 bases and J by 1 base, leaving 6 bases between them. CDR3 bases: TGTGCCAGCAGCTATCGGGGCACAGATACGCAGTATTTT. The encoded protein is CASSYRGTDTQYF.

The V and J genes are TRBV11-2 and TRBJ1-4; 7 bases fit TRBD1. Germline CDR1 reads SGHAT; CDR2 reads FQNNGV. The CDR3 consists of 14 residues. After removal of 5 bases from V and 4 bases from J, the junction contained 4 bases not matched to a gene. The CDR3 loop reads CASSPGTVNEKLFF. The CDR3 nucleotides are TGTGCCAGCAGCCCCGGGACAGTTAATGAAAAACTGTTTTTT.